The T cell receptor beta chain under discussion was sequenced for a study of cytomegalovirus exposure and HLA in healthy donors. Study-level results: In an earlier analysis, in some 500 donors, most V segments appeared productive either ~87% or ~30% of the time.

The PCR ran on 60 Vbeta and 13 Jbeta primers. Some clones are missing from TCRdb's copy, which holds only in-frame ones; the method was immunoSEQ multiplex PCR. The profile shows approximately 130,000 clones, around 86% of them singletons. Comment on this clone: Its antigen is currently unknown.

The sequencing input was PBMCs. The sequence was collected from a woman in her thirties or forties in good health and CMV-seronegative.

The CDR3: CASSLVGGSAKYEQYF. The CDR3 DNA is TGTGCCAGCAGCTTAGTAGGCGGGAGTGCTAAATACGAGCAGTACTTC. V usage is TRBV7-2 and J usage is TRBJ2-7; 7 bases match TRBD2. Looked up from germline, CDR1 is SGHTA and CDR2 is FQGNSA. CDR3 size: 16 residues. With 1 base clipped from V and 4 bases from J, the junction kept 10 bases outside the gene matches.